Below, 32 T cell receptor beta chains from the same sample are listed, as sequenced in a study of control samples from healthy donors and cancer patients. Sequenced by immunoSEQ multiplex PCR; TCRdb stores in-frame clones only, minus some. The sample contains just over 50,000 clones, around nine tenths of which appear only once. The source material was PBMCs. The receptors were gathered from a man aged 45-60 years with head and neck cancer.

This clone was seen a handful of times. The J gene is TRBJ2-7, the V gene TRBV7-6; D remains ambiguous. The CDR3 loop spans 15 amino acids. The germline V gene encodes CDR1 SGHVS and CDR2 FNYEAQ. V dropped 0 bases and J dropped 4 bases, with 13 bases sitting between them. The CDR3 protein is CASSLAADNFYEQYF. Written as DNA, the CDR3 is TGTGCCAGCAGCTTAGCTGCCGATAATTTTTACGAGCAGTACTTC.

The CDR3 DNA sequence: TGTGCCAGCAGCTTAGGGGGACTAGCCTACGAGCAGTACTTC. It encodes CASSLGGLAYEQYF. V gene TRBV11-3 combines with J gene TRBJ2-7; 8 bases match TRBD2. CDR1 and CDR2 (germline): SGHNT, YENEEA. J was trimmed by 2 bases and V by 1 base; bases with no gene match: 1. The CDR3 is 14 amino acids.

The chain joins TRBV24-1 to TRBJ1-5; weak D call: TRBD1 (5 bases). There are 19 residues in the CDR3. The ends were cut back, 6 bases at V and 2 bases at J, with 25 bases in the middle. CDR1 is KGHDR, CDR2 SFDVKD, per germline. CDR3 nucleotides: TGTGCCACCAGTAGGATGGGGCACCCGTCCCCGTTTGGCAATCAGCCCCAGCATTTT. Translation: CATSRMGHPSPFGNQPQHF.

This clone was seen a single time. The chain combines TRBV9 with TRBJ2-5, with D possibly matching TRBD2 (5 bases). The CDR3 is 13 amino acids. Between the trimmed V and J ends, which lost 4 bases and 2 bases, there was a span of 9 bases. Germline CDR1 SGDLS, CDR2 YYNGEE. This CDR3 is CASSRGVQETQYF. The CDR3 coding sequence is TGTGCCAGCAGCCGGGGAGTGCAAGAGACCCAGTACTTC.

The CDR3 DNA follows: TGTGCCAGCAGCTTGGGGGTTGACGGTAGGGGCTACACCTTC. Its protein product is CASSLGVDGRGYTF. V is TRBV5-4 and J is TRBJ1-2; D gene unclear. Germline V gene lookup returns CDR1 SGHNT and CDR2 YYREEE (reference sequence). V lost 0 bases and J lost 8, with 14 bases in between. The CDR3 has 14 residues.

CDR3 nucleotide sequence: TGCGCCAGCAGCCGCGGACTAGCGGGCACAGATACGCAGTATTTT. It specifies CASSRGLAGTDTQYF. This rearrangement joins TRBV4-3 to TRBJ2-3, with 10 positions matching TRBD2. This CDR3 has 15 amino acids. CDR1 and CDR2 from the germline V gene are LGHNA and YSLEER. Trimming at V came to 4 bases and at J to 1 base, leaving 2 bases not matched to a gene.

The rearrangement joins TRBV5-6 to TRBJ2-7; D not resolved. The ends were cut back, 4 bases at V and 1 base at J, with 3 bases in the middle. Germline V gene sequence: CDR1 SGHDT, CDR2 YYEEEE. The CDR3 has 11 residues. The CDR3 reads CASSGSYEQYF. The CDR3 DNA is TGTGCCAGCAGCGGATCCTACGAGCAGTACTTC.

J is TRBJ2-4 and V is TRBV28, with a weak D call TRBD1 (6 bases). The V and J ends lost 5 bases and 0 bases respectively, with 14 bases between them. CDR1 is MDHEN, CDR2 SYDVKM, per germline. This CDR3 is 16 amino acids long. In nucleotides, the CDR3 is TGTGCCAGCAGTCCCAACAGGGATCTAGCCAAAAACATTCAGTACTTC. This gives the protein CASSPNRDLAKNIQYF.

This clone has just a few counts. The chain uses TRBV6-2 or TRBV6-3 and TRBJ2-2; TRBD1 is a possible D gene (6 bases). V was trimmed by 2 bases and J by 2 bases, leaving 9 bases between them. The length of the CDR3 is 15 residues. Per the germline V gene, CDR1 is MNHEY and CDR2 is SVGEGT. The CDR3 is CASSYTGHNTGELFF. The CDR3 nucleotides are TGTGCCAGCAGTTACACGGGACATAACACCGGGGAGCTGTTTTTT.

The rearrangement links TRBV28 to TRBJ2-2; 10 positions agree with TRBD1. The CDR3 loop spans 16 amino acids. The junction had 6 bases not matched to a gene; V was cut back by 6 bases and J by 2 bases. Per the germline V gene, CDR1 is MDHEN and CDR2 is SYDVKM. CDR3 nucleotides: TGTGCCAGCAGCATAGACAGGGGGCTTAACACCGGGGAGCTGTTTTTT. Its translation: CASSIDRGLNTGELFF.

This clone was observed a few times. The chain joins TRBV7-3 to TRBJ2-5; 12 bases agree with TRBD2. CDR3 length: 16 residues. The germline V gene has CDR1 SGHTA and CDR2 FQGTGA. The V and J ends lost 2 bases and 4 bases, in that order; junction bases with no gene match: 5. The CDR3 loop is CASSLGSSGRGETQYF. In DNA form, the CDR3 reads TGTGCCAGCAGCTTAGGGTCTAGCGGGAGGGGAGAGACCCAGTACTTC. Full variable domain (outside the CDR3, taken from reference TRBV7-3 and TRBJ2-5): GAGVSQTPSNKVTEKGKYVELRCDPISGHTALYWYRQSLGQGPEFLIYFQGTGAADDSGLPNDRFFAVRPEGSVSTLKIQRTERGDSAVYLCASSLGSSGRGETQYFGPGTRLLVL.

This chain connects TRBV7-8 to TRBJ2-7; no clear D. The CDR3 consists of 11 residues. From germline, CDR1 is SGHVS and CDR2 FQNEAQ. V was trimmed by 5 bases and J by 6 bases, leaving 8 bases between them. The CDR3 here is CASSPALEQYF. In nucleotides, the CDR3 is TGTGCCAGCAGCCCGGCGCTCGAGCAGTACTTC.

The chain carries TRBV19 and TRBJ2-7, with TRBD1 matching 8 bases. The CDR3 has 12 amino acids. Per the germline V gene, CDR1 is LNHDA and CDR2 is SQIVND (reference sequence). V gave up 8 bases and J gave up 3 bases; unmatched junction bases: 3. The CDR3 spells CASSGQGYEQYF. CDR3 coding DNA: TGTGCCAGTTCCGGACAGGGCTACGAGCAGTACTTC.

The genes are TRBV19 and TRBJ1-2; D is unclear. Germline CDR1 reads LNHDA; CDR2 reads SQIVND (reference sequence). This CDR3 region has 15 residues. V lost 9 bases to trimming and J lost 4 bases, with 21 bases between them. In DNA, the CDR3 is TGTGCCAGCAGAGACCCGACGGGGAGTAGCTATGGCTACACCTTC. Protein product: CASRDPTGSSYGYTF.

V and J are TRBV20-1 and TRBJ2-5, with 8 nucleotides matching TRBD1. CDR1 DFQATT and CDR2 SNEGSKA come from the germline V gene (reference sequence). The CDR3 consists of 14 residues. Trimming removed 3 bases from V and 4 bases from J; junction bases left unmatched: 7. CDR3 DNA sequence: TGCAGTGCTAGTTGGCAGGGGGCGCGAGAGACCCAGTACTTC. Translated: CSASWQGARETQYF.

The sample holds a few counts of this clone. The rearrangement uses TRBV11-2 and TRBJ2-3; 10 bases align to TRBD2. Germline CDR1 is SGHAT and CDR2 is FQNNGV. V lost 5 bases and J lost 4; bases outside the gene matches: 9. This CDR3 has 16 amino acids. The CDR3 is CASSKNSGGRADTQYF. The CDR3 region has the DNA TGTGCCAGCAGCAAGAATAGCGGGGGGAGGGCAGATACGCAGTATTTT.

The rearrangement uses TRBV29-1 and TRBJ1-1, with TRBD1 matching over 8 bases. The CDR3 contains 13 residues. Germline-derived CDR1 and CDR2 are SQVTM and ANQGSEA. Unmatched junction bases numbered 9, after V lost 7 bases and J lost 5 bases. The CDR3 DNA follows: TGCAGCGCCCCAACAGGGGGAGAAACTGAAGCTTTCTTT. As protein: CSAPTGGETEAFF.

Here the CDR3 reads CAWSLGRQPQHF. CDR3 DNA: TGTGCCTGGAGTTTAGGTAGACAGCCCCAGCATTTT. The rearrangement uses TRBV30 and TRBJ1-5; D is unclear. Germline V gene sequence: CDR1 GTSNPN, CDR2 SVGIG (reference sequence). Trimming left V 2 bases short and J 7 bases short, with 9 bases between. The CDR3 runs to 12 residues.

The chain joins TRBV3-1 (or the pseudogene TRBV3-2) to TRBJ1-6, with D uncertain. The CDR3 has 14 amino acids. The germline V gene has CDR1 LGHDT and CDR2 YNNKEL (reference sequence). Trimming pared 4 bases from V and 8 bases from J, leaving 12 bases between. The CDR3 DNA reads as TGTGCCAGCAGCCCCCCCGGCGCGTATTCACCCCTCCACTTT. Translation gives CASSPPGAYSPLHF.

The chain carries TRBV29-1 and TRBJ1-2, with 8 bases aligning to TRBD1. Germline values: CDR1 SQVTM, CDR2 ANQGSEA. The length of the CDR3 is 17 residues. V lost 0 bases, J lost 2 bases, and 11 bases stayed unmatched. Here the CDR3 reads CSVEDPWDRTPNYGYTF. Here the CDR3 DNA reads TGCAGCGTTGAAGATCCGTGGGACAGGACTCCAAACTATGGCTACACCTTC.

The chain recombines TRBV7-8 with TRBJ2-1; unclear D gene. CDR1 and CDR2 from the germline V gene are SGHVS and FQNEAQ. V lost 9 bases and J lost 8, with 14 bases in between. The CDR3 is made up of 12 amino acids. The CDR3 bases are TGTGCCAGTTCGACCCTGGTTGATGAGCAGTTCTTC. Its protein is CASSTLVDEQFF.

This chain links TRBV5-5 with TRBJ2-6, with D hard to call. Per germline, CDR1 SGHKS and CDR2 YYEKEE (reference sequence). This CDR3 is built from 13 residues. Trimming cost V 3 bases and J 6 bases, with 7 bases left between them. Here the CDR3 reads CASSSNMANVLTF. CDR3 DNA: TGTGCCAGCAGCTCAAACATGGCCAACGTCCTGACTTTC.

The rearrangement joins TRBV5-6 to TRBJ1-5; perhaps TRBD1 as D (5 bases). V dropped 1 base and J dropped 7 bases, with 12 bases sitting between them. Germline CDR1 SGHDT, CDR2 YYEEEE. This CDR3 is 14 amino acids long. The CDR3 is CASSLSRGLQPQHF. The CDR3 DNA reads TGTGCCAGCAGCTTGTCGAGGGGCCTACAGCCCCAGCATTTT.

In its sample, this clone was seen once. The J gene is TRBJ2-7, the V gene TRBV4-2, with a weak D call TRBD2 (6 bases). The CDR3 spans 13 residues. V was clipped by 4 bases and J by 7 bases, with 14 bases between them. Per germline, CDR1 LGHNA and CDR2 YNFKEQ. In nucleotides, the CDR3 is TGTGCCAGCAGCCCCTCGGGGGTGTGGGAGCAGTACTTC. Translation: CASSPSGVWEQYF.

The genes are TRBV10-1 and TRBJ2-5; D might be TRBD2 (7 bases). This CDR3 has 14 residues. Per the germline V gene, CDR1 is WNHNN and CDR2 is SYGVQD (reference sequence). V was pared by 4 bases and J by 9 bases, with 18 bases between. In DNA form, the CDR3 reads TGCGCCAGCAGTGCGGACAGCGGGGTAGAACCCCAGTACTTC. Its translation is CASSADSGVEPQYF.

This clone was recorded once. The chain uses TRBV9 and TRBJ2-3, with 7 bases aligning to TRBD1. The V gene's germline CDR1 is SGDLS and CDR2 YYNGEE. The V gene end was trimmed by 4 bases and the J gene end by 6 bases; junction bases not matched to a gene: 11. This CDR3 contains 15 residues. The CDR3 sequence: CASSRSGQTTDTQYF. For the CDR3, the DNA is TGTGCCAGCAGCCGGTCGGGACAGACTACCGATACGCAGTATTTT.

The rearrangement uses TRBV12-3 or TRBV12-4 and TRBJ1-2; the D gene is possibly TRBD1 (5 bases). There are 13 residues in the CDR3. Trimming cost V 6 bases and J 4 bases, with 12 bases left between them. CDR3 in amino acids: CASRQTAVYGYTF. As DNA, the CDR3 is TGTGCCAGCAGACAGACAGCAGTCTATGGCTACACCTTC.

The rearrangement links TRBV4-1 to TRBJ1-1; the D gene is possibly TRBD1 (5 bases). The ends were cut back, 1 base at V and 8 bases at J, with 8 bases in the middle. From germline, CDR1 is MGHRA and CDR2 YSYEKL. The CDR3 sequence is 12 residues long. For the CDR3, the DNA is TGCGCCAGCAGCCAAGGGGGACTCGAAGCTTTCTTT. Amino acid sequence: CASSQGGLEAFF.

The chain couples TRBV28 to TRBJ2-7; 8 nucleotides line up with TRBD1. Germline V gene data show CDR1 as MDHEN and CDR2 as SYDVKM. Germline trimming cut 7 bases from V and 2 bases from J; bases unmatched to any gene: 7. This CDR3 contains 14 residues. The CDR3 nucleotides are TGTGCCAGCACGGCCCCGGACAGGGCCTACGAGCAGTACTTC. Protein: CASTAPDRAYEQYF.

The V call is TRBV18, the J call TRBJ2-7, with D uncertain. This CDR3 comprises 14 residues. V was clipped by 0 bases and J by 2 bases, with 8 bases between them. Germline V gives CDR1 KGHSH, CDR2 LQKENI. The chain's CDR3 is CASSPPALPYEQYF. The DNA for the CDR3 is TGTGCCAGCTCACCACCCGCGCTCCCCTACGAGCAGTACTTC.

The chain combines TRBV11-2 with TRBJ1-1; D not resolved. The CDR3 length is 15 residues. Trimming removed 2 bases from V and 1 base from J, with 11 bases in between. CDR1 and CDR2 from the germline V gene are SGHAT and FQNNGV. Written as DNA, the CDR3 is TGTGCCAGCAGCTTATCGGTCGCATCGAACACTGAAGCTTTCTTT. Encoded protein: CASSLSVASNTEAFF.

The chain links TRBV9 to TRBJ1-6, with unresolved D. Trimming removed 0 bases from V and 8 bases from J, with 9 bases in between. This CDR3 has 14 amino acids. Germline CDR1 is SGDLS and CDR2 is YYNGEE. The CDR3 nucleotides read TGTGCCAGCAGCGTAGGGGTTGGGGATTCACCCCTCCACTTT. Translated: CASSVGVGDSPLHF.